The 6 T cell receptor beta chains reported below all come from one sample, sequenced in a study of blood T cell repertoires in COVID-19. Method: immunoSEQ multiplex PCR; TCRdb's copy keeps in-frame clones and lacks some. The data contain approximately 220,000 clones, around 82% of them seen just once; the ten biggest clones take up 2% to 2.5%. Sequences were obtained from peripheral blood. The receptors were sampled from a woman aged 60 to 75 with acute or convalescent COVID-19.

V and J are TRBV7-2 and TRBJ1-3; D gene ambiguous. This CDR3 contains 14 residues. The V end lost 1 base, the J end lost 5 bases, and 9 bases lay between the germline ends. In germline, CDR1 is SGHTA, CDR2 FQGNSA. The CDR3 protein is CASSLGHTRNTIYF. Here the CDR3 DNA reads TGTGCCAGCAGCTTAGGACACACTCGAAACACCATATATTTT.

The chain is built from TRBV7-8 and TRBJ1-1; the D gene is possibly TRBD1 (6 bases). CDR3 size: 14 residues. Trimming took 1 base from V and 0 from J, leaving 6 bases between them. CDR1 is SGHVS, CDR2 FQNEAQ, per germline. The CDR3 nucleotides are TGTGCCAGCAGCTTAGACAGGGTGAACACTGAAGCTTTCTTT. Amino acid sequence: CASSLDRVNTEAFF.

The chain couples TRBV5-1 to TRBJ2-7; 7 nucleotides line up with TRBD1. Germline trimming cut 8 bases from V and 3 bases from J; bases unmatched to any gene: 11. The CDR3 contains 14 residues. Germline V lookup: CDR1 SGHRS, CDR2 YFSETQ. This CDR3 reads CASGHTGDDYEQYF. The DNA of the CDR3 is TGCGCCAGTGGGCATACAGGGGACGACTACGAGCAGTACTTC.

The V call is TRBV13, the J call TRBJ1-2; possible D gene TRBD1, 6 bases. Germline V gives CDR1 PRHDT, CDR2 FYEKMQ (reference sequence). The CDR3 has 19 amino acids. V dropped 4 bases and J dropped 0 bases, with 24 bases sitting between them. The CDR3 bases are TGTGCCAGCAGCTCACAAGGTTGGGGGGGCCTGGGGCCTAACTATGGCTACACCTTC. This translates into CASSSQGWGGLGPNYGYTF.

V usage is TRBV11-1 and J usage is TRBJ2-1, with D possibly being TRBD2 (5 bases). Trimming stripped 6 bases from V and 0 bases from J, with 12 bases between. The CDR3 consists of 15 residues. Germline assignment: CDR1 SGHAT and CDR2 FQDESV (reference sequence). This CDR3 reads CASSQTGSSYNEQFF. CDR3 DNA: TGTGCCAGCAGTCAAACGGGGAGCTCCTACAATGAGCAGTTCTTC.

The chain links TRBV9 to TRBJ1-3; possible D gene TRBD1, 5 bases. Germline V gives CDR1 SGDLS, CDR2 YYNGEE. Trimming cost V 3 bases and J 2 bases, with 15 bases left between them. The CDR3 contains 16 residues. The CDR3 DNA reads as TGTGCCAGCAGCGCATCCGGGACTCACACTGGAAACACCATATATTTT. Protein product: CASSASGTHTGNTIYF.